Below are 13 T cell receptor beta chains sequenced from a single sample in a study of T cells in Graves' hyperthyroidism and ophthalmopathy (dated 2019 in TCRdb). The library was produced with multiplex PCR. The sequencing machine was an Illumina HiSeq 2000. Amplification of TCR beta CDR3 regions was carried out from RNA transcripts. The first round of RT-PCR for the TCR CDR3 was performed with the HTBI primer set and the Qiagen OneStep RT-PCR kit. TCRdb cleaned the public reads at Q25 with fastp, built clones with MiXCR and kept in-frame beta chains. Rows are combined by CDR3 protein, so each entry shows the most common genes and DNA. Counted in this sample were 600,000 to 900,000 distinct CDR3 sequences; 16% of them appeared once. The leading ten clones occupy under 8.5% of the sample. Material for sequencing was blood. The receptors originated from a man aged 18 to 35 with Graves' hyperthyroidism.

The genes are TRBV20-1 and TRBJ2-1; 8 nucleotides line up with TRBD2. This CDR3 has 13 amino acids. Germline loops: CDR1 DFQATT, CDR2 SNEGSKA (reference sequence). Germline trimming cut 6 bases from V and 7 bases from J; bases unmatched to any gene: 8. CDR3 coding DNA: TGCAGTGCCGGGAGGGGGAATTTGAATGAGCAGTTCTTC. It specifies CSAGRGNLNEQFF.

This clonotype was counted at least ten times. The chain joins TRBV6-1 to TRBJ1-1; D call uncertain. Germline values: CDR1 MNHNS, CDR2 SASEGT. This CDR3 region has 13 residues. Trimming pared 5 bases from V and 1 base from J, leaving 8 bases between. This CDR3 is CASSWSENTEAFF. CDR3 nucleotides: TGTGCCAGCAGTTGGTCCGAGAACACTGAAGCTTTCTTT.

There are many counts of this clonotype. The chain employs TRBV11-2 and TRBJ2-1; D unclear. This CDR3 is built from 14 residues. CDR1 and CDR2 (germline): SGHAT, FQNNGV. Trimming shortened V by 3 bases and J by 9 bases, and 15 bases separated the two germline ends. The CDR3: CASSFLLGVGEQFF. DNA of the CDR3: TGTGCCAGCAGCTTCCTACTCGGCGTGGGTGAGCAGTTCTTC.

In its sample, this clonotype was seen a few times. V gene TRBV2 combines with J gene TRBJ2-7, with 10 bases fitting TRBD2. From germline, CDR1 is SNHLY and CDR2 FYNNEI. The CDR3 has 15 residues. Trimming removed 2 bases from V and 3 bases from J; junction bases left unmatched: 4. The CDR3 DNA follows: TGTGCCAGCAGTGAATGGCTAGCGGGAGACTACGAGCAGTACTTC. Its translation is CASSEWLAGDYEQYF.

This clonotype occurred many times. The chain has TRBV20-1 and TRBJ2-7; D may be TRBD1 (6 bases). CDR1 and CDR2 from the germline V gene are DFQATT and SNEGSKA (reference sequence). The CDR3 consists of 13 residues. The germline V and J ends were trimmed by 3 bases and 4 bases, with 13 bases remaining between them. Here the CDR3 DNA reads TGCAGTGCTAGGGTGTACAGGGCATACGAGCAGTACTTC. Translation gives CSARVYRAYEQYF.

This clonotype was seen ten or more times. DNA of the CDR3: TGTGCCAGCAGTTACTCTGGCACGAGTGAAGCTTTCTTT. It codes for CASSYSGTSEAFF. J is TRBJ1-1 and V is TRBV6-5; D remains ambiguous. From germline, CDR1 is MNHEY and CDR2 SVGAGI. This CDR3 is 13 amino acids long. V was cut by 0 bases and J by 7 bases, with 9 bases left in between.

There are many counts of this clonotype. This chain joins TRBV2 and TRBJ1-2; no clear D gene. CDR1 and CDR2 (germline): SNHLY, FYNNEI. The CDR3 has 14 residues. Trimming left V 4 bases short and J 8 bases short, with 17 bases between. CDR3 loop: CASSVLSGMGGYTF. The DNA for the CDR3 is TGTGCCAGCAGTGTTCTTAGCGGGATGGGGGGCTACACCTTC.

This clonotype has a count of ten or more. V and J are TRBV28 and TRBJ1-1, with D perhaps matching TRBD1 (5 bases). The V gene lost 6 bases and the J gene lost 0 bases, with 17 bases spanning the gap. This CDR3 spans 16 amino acids. Germline CDR1 reads MDHEN; CDR2 reads SYDVKM. The CDR3 region has the DNA TGTGCCAGCAGCTATCTAGGAACGGGACTGAACACTGAAGCTTTCTTT. Encoded protein: CASSYLGTGLNTEAFF.

This clonotype was counted many times. The chain joins TRBV7-9 to TRBJ2-7, with a possible D match to TRBD2 (7 bases). From germline, CDR1 is SEHNR and CDR2 FQNEAQ (reference sequence). This CDR3 contains 16 residues. The V gene lost 4 bases and the J gene lost 0 bases, with 16 bases spanning the gap. This CDR3 reads CASSSTGGRSSYEQYF. The CDR3 DNA reads as TGTGCCAGCAGCTCAACGGGGGGCAGAAGCTCCTACGAGCAGTACTTC.

This chain uses TRBV5-5 with TRBJ2-5, with a weak D call TRBD2 (7 bases). Trimming removed 5 bases at V and 5 bases at J, with 16 bases between. The CDR3 runs 14 residues. Germline V gene sequence: CDR1 SGHKS, CDR2 YYEKEE (reference sequence). The CDR3 bases are TGTGCCAGCAGTTGGGGGGGGCGCTTTGAGACCCAGTACTTC. It translates to CASSWGGRFETQYF.

Of note for this clonotype: One base away lies a much larger clone, so this may be a sequencing read error. J is TRBJ1-2 and V is TRBV2; 12 nucleotides line up with TRBD1. J gave up 8 bases and V 9 bases, and 10 bases lay outside the gene matches. The CDR3 totals 14 residues. Germline lookup yields CDR1 SNHLY and CDR2 FYNNEI. The CDR3 spells CASPGTGGLGGYTF. CDR3 bases: TGTGCCAGTCCCGGGACAGGGGGCTTGGGAGGCTACACCTTC.

The chain uses TRBV12-3 or TRBV12-4 and TRBJ1-4, with 10 positions matching TRBD1. The CDR3 is 15 amino acids. V was pared by 1 base and J by 7 bases, with 3 bases of the junction left unmatched. In DNA, the CDR3 is TGTGCCAGCAGTTTAGGGACAGGGGGATCTGAAAAACTGTTTTTT. Translating gives CASSLGTGGSEKLFF.

The rearrangement uses TRBV13 and TRBJ1-6; D is undetermined. Deletions cut 5 bases from V and 6 bases from J, with 11 bases between. The CDR3 is made up of 14 amino acids. Germline values: CDR1 PRHDT, CDR2 FYEKMQ (reference sequence). DNA of the CDR3: TGTGCCAGCAGCGCCGAGGGAGTTAATTCACCCCTCCACTTT. It is translated as CASSAEGVNSPLHF.